The source of this T cell receptor beta chain is a study of T cells in Graves' hyperthyroidism and ophthalmopathy. Graves' hyperthyroidism was deemed stable given no ophthalmopathy progression within 18 months. Patients between 18 and 65 years old had hyperthyroidism, newly diagnosed and lasting under 2 months. Uncontrolled infection, other autoimmune disease, pregnancy and lactation each barred patients from inclusion. A note on this clonotype: What it recognizes is unknown.

The CDR3 covers 14 residues. Germline V gene lookup returns CDR1 SGHVS and CDR2 FQNEAQ. Trimming cost V 5 bases and J 5 bases; bases outside gene matches: 6. Findings and limits, study-wide: The model made its ophthalmopathy prediction, and onset followed a median approximately 6 months later.

TCR beta CDR3 region amplification was performed from RNA transcripts. HTBI primers were used for first-round RT-PCR of the TCR CDR3. TCRdb reprocessed the multiplex PCR reads with MiXCR, giving one entry per CDR3 protein. This table has around 800,000 distinct CDR3 sequences, 38% appearing once. The V call is TRBV7-8, the J call TRBJ1-2; 9 nucleotides align to TRBD1. Sequencing input: blood. This TCR came from a young man with Graves' hyperthyroidism. The CDR3 DNA reads TGTGCCAGCAGCCACGGGACAGGGAGGTATGGCTACACCTTC. Encoded protein: CASSHGTGRYGYTF.